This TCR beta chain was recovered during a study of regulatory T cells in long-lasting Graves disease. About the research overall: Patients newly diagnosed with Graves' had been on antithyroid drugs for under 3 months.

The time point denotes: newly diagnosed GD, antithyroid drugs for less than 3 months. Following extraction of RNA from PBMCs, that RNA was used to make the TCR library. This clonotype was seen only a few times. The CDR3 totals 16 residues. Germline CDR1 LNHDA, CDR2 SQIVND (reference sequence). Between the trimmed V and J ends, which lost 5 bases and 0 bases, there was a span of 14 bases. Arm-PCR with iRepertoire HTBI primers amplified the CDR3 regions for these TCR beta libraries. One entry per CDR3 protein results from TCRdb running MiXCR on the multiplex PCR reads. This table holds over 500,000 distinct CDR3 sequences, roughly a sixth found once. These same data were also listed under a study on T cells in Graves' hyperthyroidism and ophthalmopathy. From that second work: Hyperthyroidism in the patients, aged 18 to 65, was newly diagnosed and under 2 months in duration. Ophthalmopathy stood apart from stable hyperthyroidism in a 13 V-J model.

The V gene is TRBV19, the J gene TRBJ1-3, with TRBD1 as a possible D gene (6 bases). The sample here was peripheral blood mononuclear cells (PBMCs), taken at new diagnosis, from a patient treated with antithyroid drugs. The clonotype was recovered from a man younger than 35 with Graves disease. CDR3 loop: CASSLTGASSGNTIYF. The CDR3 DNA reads TGTGCCAGTAGTTTGACAGGCGCCAGCTCTGGAAACACCATATATTTT.